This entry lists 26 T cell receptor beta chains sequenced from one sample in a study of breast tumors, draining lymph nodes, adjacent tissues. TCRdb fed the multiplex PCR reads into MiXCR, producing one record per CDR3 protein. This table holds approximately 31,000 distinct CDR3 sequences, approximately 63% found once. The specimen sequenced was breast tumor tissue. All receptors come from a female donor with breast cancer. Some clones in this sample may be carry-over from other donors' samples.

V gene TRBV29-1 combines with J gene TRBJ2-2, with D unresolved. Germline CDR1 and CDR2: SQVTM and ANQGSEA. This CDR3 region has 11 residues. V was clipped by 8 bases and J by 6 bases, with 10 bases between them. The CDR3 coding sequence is TGCAGCACCTGGGCGTCCGGGGAGCTGTTTTTT. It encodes CSTWASGELFF.

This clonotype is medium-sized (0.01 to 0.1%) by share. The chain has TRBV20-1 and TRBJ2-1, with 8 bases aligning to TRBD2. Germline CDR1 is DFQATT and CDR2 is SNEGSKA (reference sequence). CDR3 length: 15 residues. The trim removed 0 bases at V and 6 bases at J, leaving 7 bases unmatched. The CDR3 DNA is TGCAGTGCTAGAGATTTTAGCGGGACGCTCAATGAGCAGTTCTTC. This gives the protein CSARDFSGTLNEQFF.

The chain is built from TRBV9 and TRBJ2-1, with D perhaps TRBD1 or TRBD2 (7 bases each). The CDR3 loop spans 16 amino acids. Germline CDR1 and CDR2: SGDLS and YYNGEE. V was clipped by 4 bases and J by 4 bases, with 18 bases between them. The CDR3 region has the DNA TGTGCCAGCAGCCGTCTTGGGAGGGGGCAATACAATGAGCAGTTCTTC. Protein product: CASSRLGRGQYNEQFF.

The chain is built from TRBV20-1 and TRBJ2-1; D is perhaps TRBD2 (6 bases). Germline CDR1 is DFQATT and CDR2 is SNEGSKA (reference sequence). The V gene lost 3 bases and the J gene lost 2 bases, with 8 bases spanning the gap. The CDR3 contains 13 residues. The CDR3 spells CSASAGPYNEQFF. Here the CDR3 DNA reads TGCAGTGCTAGTGCGGGGCCCTACAATGAGCAGTTCTTC.

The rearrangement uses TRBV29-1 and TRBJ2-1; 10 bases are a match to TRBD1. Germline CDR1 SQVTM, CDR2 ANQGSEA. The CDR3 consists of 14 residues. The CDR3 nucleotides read TGCACCTTCGGGGGACAGGGGCAGGGAAATGAGCAGTTCTTC. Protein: CTFGGQGQGNEQFF.

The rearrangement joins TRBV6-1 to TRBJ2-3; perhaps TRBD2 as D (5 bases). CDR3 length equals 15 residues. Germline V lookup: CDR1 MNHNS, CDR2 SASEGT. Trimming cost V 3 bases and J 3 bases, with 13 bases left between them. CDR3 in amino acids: CASSEQRSTTDTQYF. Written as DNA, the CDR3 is TGTGCCAGCAGTGAGCAGCGGTCGACAACAGATACGCAGTATTTT.

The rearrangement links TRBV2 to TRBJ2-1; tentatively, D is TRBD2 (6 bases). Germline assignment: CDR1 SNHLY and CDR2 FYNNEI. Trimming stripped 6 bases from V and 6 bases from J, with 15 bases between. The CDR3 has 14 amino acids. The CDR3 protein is CASSQEWGVNEQFF. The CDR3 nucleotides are TGTGCCAGCAGCCAAGAGTGGGGGGTCAATGAGCAGTTCTTC.

CDR3: CASSDVGPYSGNTIYF. The CDR3, as DNA: TGTGCCAGCAGTGACGTGGGACCATACTCTGGAAACACCATATATTTT. This sequence joins TRBV6-4 and TRBJ1-3; tentative D call: TRBD1 (5 bases). CDR1 is MRHNA and CDR2 is SNTAGT in the germline V gene. Deletions cut 2 bases from V and 0 bases from J, with 11 bases between. The CDR3 is 16 residues long.

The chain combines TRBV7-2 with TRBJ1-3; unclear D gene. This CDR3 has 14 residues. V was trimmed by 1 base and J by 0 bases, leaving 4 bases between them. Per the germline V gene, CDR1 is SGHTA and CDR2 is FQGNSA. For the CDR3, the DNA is TGTGCCAGCAGCTTAGGAAGCTCTGGAAACACCATATATTTT. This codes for CASSLGSSGNTIYF.

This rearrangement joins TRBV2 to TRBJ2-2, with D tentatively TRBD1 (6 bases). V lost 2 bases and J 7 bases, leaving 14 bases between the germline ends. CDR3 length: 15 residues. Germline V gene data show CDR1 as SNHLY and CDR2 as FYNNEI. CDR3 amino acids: CASSERGGSGGELFF. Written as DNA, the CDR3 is TGTGCCAGCAGTGAACGAGGGGGTTCCGGCGGGGAGCTGTTTTTT.

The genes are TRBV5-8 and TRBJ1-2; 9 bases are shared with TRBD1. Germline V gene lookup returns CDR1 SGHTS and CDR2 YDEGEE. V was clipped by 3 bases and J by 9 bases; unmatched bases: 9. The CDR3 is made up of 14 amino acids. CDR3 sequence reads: CASSSLGQGSSYTF. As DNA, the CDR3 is TGTGCCAGCAGCTCGCTGGGACAGGGCAGCAGCTACACCTTC.

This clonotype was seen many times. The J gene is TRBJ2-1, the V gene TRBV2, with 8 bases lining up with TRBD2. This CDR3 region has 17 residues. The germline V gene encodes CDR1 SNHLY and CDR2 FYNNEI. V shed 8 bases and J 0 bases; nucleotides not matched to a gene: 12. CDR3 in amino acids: CASAGLGGGYSYNEQFF. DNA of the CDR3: TGTGCCAGCGCGGGTTTGGGCGGGGGGTACTCCTACAATGAGCAGTTCTTC.

The CDR3 sequence is CASSPGTPAFYTF. As DNA, the CDR3 is TGTGCCAGCAGCCCGGGGACACCGGCCTTCTACACCTTC. The chain uses TRBV5-5 and TRBJ1-2, with D possibly matching TRBD1 (6 bases). V was cut by 4 bases and J by 10 bases, with 17 bases left in between. The CDR3 runs 13 residues. Germline CDR1 SGHKS, CDR2 YYEKEE (reference sequence).

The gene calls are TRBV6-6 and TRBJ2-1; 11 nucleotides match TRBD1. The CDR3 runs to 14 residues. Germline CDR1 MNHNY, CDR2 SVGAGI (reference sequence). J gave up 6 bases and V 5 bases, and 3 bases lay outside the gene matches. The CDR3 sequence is CASSRGTGGNEQFF. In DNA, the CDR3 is TGTGCCAGCAGTAGAGGGACAGGGGGCAATGAGCAGTTCTTC.

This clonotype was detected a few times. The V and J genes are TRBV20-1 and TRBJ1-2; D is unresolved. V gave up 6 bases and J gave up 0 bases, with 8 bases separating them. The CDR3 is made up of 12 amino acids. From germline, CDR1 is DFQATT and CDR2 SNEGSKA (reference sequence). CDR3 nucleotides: TGCAGTGCGGGCAGAGCTAACTATGGCTACACCTTC. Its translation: CSAGRANYGYTF.

CDR3 bases: TGTGCCAGCAGCCCCGGGAAGGGGGCTAGGGGCACTGAAGCTTTCTTT. Amino acids: CASSPGKGARGTEAFF. V and J are TRBV6-6 and TRBJ1-1; 7 nucleotides line up with TRBD1. The CDR3 has 16 residues. With V trimmed by 6 bases and J by 4 bases, 14 bases remained unmatched. The germline V gene has CDR1 MNHNY and CDR2 SVGAGI (reference sequence).

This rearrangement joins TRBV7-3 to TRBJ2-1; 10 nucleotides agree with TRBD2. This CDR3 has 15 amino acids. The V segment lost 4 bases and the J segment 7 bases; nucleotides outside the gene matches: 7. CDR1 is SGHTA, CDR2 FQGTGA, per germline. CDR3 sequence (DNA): TGTGCCAGCAGCTCAAAACTAGCGGGAAGGAATGAGCAGTTCTTC. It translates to CASSSKLAGRNEQFF.

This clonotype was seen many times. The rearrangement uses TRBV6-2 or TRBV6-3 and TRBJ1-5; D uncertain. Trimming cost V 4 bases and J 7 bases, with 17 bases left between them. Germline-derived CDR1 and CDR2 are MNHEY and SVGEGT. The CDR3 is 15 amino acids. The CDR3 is CASSSPTQVRQPQHF. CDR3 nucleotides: TGTGCCAGCAGTTCTCCCACGCAAGTGCGGCAGCCCCAGCATTTT.

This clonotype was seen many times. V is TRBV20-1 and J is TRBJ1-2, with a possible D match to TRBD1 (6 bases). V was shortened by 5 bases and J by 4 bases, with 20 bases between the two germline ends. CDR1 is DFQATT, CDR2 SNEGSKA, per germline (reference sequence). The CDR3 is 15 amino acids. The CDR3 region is CSAPKHTGHLYGYTF. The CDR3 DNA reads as TGCAGTGCTCCAAAACACACGGGACATCTCTATGGCTACACCTTC.

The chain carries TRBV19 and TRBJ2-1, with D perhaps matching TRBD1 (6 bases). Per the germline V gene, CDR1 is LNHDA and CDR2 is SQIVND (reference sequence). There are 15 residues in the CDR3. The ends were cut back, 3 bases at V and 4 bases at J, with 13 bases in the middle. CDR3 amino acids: CASSIWQGRYNEQFF. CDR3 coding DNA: TGTGCCAGTAGTATCTGGCAGGGGAGATACAATGAGCAGTTCTTC. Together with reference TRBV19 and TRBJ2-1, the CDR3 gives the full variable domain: DGGITQSPKYLFRKEGQNVTLSCEQNLNHDAMYWYRQDPGQGLRLIYYSQIVNDFQKGDIAEGYSVSREKKESFPLTVTSAQKNPTAFYLCASSIWQGRYNEQFFGPGTRLTVL.

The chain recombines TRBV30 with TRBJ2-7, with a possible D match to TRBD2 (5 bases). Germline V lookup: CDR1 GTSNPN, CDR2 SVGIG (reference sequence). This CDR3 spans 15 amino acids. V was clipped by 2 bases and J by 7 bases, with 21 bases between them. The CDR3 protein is CAWSPRMSPRGEQYF. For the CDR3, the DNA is TGTGCCTGGAGTCCTCGTATGAGCCCCCGGGGTGAGCAGTACTTC.

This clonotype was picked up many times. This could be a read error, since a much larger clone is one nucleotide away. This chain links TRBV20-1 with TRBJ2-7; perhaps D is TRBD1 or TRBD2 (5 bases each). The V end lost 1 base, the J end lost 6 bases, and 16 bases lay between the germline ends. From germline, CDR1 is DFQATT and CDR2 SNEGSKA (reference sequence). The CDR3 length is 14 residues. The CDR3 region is CSARVPGTDSEQYF. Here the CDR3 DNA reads TGCAGTGCTAGAGTTCCCGGGACCGACTCCGAGCAGTACTTC.

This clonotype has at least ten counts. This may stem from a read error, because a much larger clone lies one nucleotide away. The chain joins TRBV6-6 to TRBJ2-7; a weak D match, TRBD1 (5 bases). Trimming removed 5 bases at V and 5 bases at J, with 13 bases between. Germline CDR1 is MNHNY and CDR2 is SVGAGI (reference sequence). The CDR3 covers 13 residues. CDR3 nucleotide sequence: TGTGCCAGCAGTCAGCTGGGGCAGAACGAGCAGTACTTC. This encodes CASSQLGQNEQYF.

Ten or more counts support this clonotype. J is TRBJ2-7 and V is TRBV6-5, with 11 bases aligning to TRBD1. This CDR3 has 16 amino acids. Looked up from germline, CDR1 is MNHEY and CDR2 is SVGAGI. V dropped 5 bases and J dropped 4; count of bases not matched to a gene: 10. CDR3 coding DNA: TGTGCCAGCAGTCACGCTCGGACAGGGGGCAGGTACGAGCAGTACTTC. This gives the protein CASSHARTGGRYEQYF.

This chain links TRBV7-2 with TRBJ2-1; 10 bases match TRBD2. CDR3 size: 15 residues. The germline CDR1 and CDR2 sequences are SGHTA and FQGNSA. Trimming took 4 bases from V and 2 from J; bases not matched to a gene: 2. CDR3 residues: CASSSLAGAYNEQFF. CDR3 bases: TGTGCCAGCAGCTCCCTAGCGGGAGCCTACAATGAGCAGTTCTTC.

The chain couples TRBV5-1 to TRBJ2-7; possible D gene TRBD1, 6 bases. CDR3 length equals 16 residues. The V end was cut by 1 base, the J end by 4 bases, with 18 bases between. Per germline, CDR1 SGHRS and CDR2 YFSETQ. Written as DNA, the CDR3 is TGCGCCAGCAGCTTGCTCCCCGAAGGGGGTAGTTACGAGCAGTACTTC. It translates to CASSLLPEGGSYEQYF.